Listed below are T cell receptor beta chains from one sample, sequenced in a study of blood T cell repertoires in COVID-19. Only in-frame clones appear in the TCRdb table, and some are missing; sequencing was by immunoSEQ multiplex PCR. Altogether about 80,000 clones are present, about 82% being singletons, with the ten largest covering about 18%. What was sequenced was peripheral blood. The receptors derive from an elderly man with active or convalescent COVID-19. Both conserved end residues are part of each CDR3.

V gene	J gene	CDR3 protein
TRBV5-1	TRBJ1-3	CASSLDRGQSGNTIYF
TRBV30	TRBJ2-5	CAWSVGLMYQETQYF
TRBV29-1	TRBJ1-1	CSLNRGEGNTEAFF
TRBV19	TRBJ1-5	CASSIVLDQPQHF
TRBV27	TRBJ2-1	CASSAPGLAGGPHEQFF
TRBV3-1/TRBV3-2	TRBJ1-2	CASSHLRNYGYTF
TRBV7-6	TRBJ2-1	CASSMGTSDSRNEQFF
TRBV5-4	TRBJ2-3	CASSLAGRLAETDTQYF
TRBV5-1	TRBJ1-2	CASSLGVGGINCTF
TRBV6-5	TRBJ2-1	CASRHRGTYNEQFF
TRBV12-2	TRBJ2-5	CASRLALRGLAGLETQYF
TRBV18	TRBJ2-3	CASSPYFRTEIYTDTQYF
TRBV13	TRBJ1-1	CASSFLNKNTEAFF
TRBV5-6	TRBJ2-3	CASSPTGVGTDTQYF
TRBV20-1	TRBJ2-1	CSASLWDRVHRGQFF
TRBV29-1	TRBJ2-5	CSSSTGVQETQYF
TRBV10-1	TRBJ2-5	CASSALAGGKRETQYF
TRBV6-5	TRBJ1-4	CASLGGRANEKLFF
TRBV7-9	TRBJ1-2	CASSFTTGVGDGYTF
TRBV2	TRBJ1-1	CASSEVRVAFF
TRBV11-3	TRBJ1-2	CASSSRQGGGYTF
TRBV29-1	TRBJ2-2	CSVGTGTGELFF
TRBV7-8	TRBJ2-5	CASSLDRGRPQETQYF
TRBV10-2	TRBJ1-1	CASSGAGRMNTEAFF
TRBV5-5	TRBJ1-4	CASSTQGTNEKLFF
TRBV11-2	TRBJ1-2	CASSLWLTANYGYTF
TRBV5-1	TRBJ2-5	CASSLAGGQGGQETQYF
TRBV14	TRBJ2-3	CASSQVGLAGRDTQYF
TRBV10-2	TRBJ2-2	CASSETTGGAAGELFF
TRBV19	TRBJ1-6	CASREGDRADSPLHF
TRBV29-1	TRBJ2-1	CSVERAGGRTLNNEQFF
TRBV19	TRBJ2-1	CASSIDLRAGGSNEQFF
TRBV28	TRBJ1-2	CASSLIEQGISGYTF
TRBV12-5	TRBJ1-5	CASGLVWDSNNQPQHF
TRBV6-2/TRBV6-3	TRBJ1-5	CASSRIPGGGLPQHF
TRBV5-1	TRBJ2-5	CASSSRGSETQYF